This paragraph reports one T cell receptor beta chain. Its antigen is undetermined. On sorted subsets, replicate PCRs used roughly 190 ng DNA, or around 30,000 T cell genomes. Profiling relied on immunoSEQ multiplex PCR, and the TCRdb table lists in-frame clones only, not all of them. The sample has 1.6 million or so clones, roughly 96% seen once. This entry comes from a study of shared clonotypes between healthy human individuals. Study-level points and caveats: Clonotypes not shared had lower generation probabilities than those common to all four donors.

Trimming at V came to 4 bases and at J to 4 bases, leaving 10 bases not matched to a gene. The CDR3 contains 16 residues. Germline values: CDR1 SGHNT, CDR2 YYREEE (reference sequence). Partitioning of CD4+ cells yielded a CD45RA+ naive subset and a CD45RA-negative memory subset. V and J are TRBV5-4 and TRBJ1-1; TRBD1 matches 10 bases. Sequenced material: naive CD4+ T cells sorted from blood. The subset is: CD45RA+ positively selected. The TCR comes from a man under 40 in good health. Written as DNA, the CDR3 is TGTGCCAGCAGCCAGGACAGGGGGGTGGCGAGCACTGAAGCTTTCTTT. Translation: CASSQDRGVASTEAFF.